Presented here are 13 T cell receptor beta chains from one specimen sequenced in a study of T cells in Graves' hyperthyroidism and ophthalmopathy. What was amplified from RNA transcripts were TCR beta CDR3 regions. HTBI primers drove first-round RT-PCR of the TCR CDR3. TCRdb reprocessed the multiplex PCR reads with MiXCR, giving one entry per CDR3 protein. The profile shows a few hundred thousand distinct CDR3 sequences, 15% to 20% of them singletons. Sequenced: blood. The receptors stem from a man aged 40-49 years with Graves' hyperthyroidism.

The V call is TRBV6-5, the J call TRBJ1-6, with a weak D call TRBD1 (5 bases). Germline V gene sequence: CDR1 MNHEY, CDR2 SVGAGI. With 2 bases removed from V and 4 bases from J, the gap between germline ends came to 12 bases. This CDR3 has 16 residues. The CDR3 loop reads CASSYAGTVYNSPLHF. The CDR3 nucleotides read TGTGCCAGCAGTTACGCCGGGACGGTGTATAATTCACCCCTCCACTTT.

This clonotype was seen once. The CDR3 is CSGSGGGTDTQYF. The CDR3 DNA is TGCAGCGGAAGCGGGGGGGGGACAGATACGCAGTATTTT. This chain connects TRBV29-1 to TRBJ2-3; TRBD2 matches 10 bases. CDR3 size: 13 residues. Trimming cost V 7 bases and J 3 bases; bases outside gene matches: 4. Germline values: CDR1 SQVTM, CDR2 ANQGSEA.

Worth noting for this clonotype: Since the CDR3 does not end with the conserved phenylalanine or tryptophan, this likely comes from a read error. The rearrangement uses TRBV6-1 and TRBJ2-7; 8 bases match TRBD1. CDR1 and CDR2 from the germline V gene are MNHNS and SASEGT. The trim removed 6 bases at V and 0 bases at J, leaving 10 bases unmatched. This CDR3 region has 16 residues. As DNA, the CDR3 is TGTGCCAGCAGCGGCTCCGGGACAGGTGACTCCTACGAGCAGTACCTC. It specifies CASSGSGTGDSYEQYL.

This clonotype was counted many times. The V gene is TRBV29-1, the J gene TRBJ1-2, with 10 bases lining up with TRBD1. Trimming removed 6 bases from V and 4 bases from J; junction bases left unmatched: 5. Germline V gene lookup returns CDR1 SQVTM and CDR2 ANQGSEA. The CDR3 has 13 amino acids. The CDR3 nucleotides read TGCAGCGTCTTTGGACAGGGGGTCTATGGCTACACCTTC. This gives the protein CSVFGQGVYGYTF.

This clonotype has at least ten counts. The gene calls are TRBV28 and TRBJ2-2; the D is unclear. V lost 5 bases, J lost 3 bases, and 16 bases lay in between. The CDR3 is 16 residues long. Looked up from germline, CDR1 is MDHEN and CDR2 is SYDVKM. CDR3 coding DNA: TGTGCCAGCAGTCCTAGGGCCACCGGCCACACCGGGGAGCTGTTTTTT. Protein: CASSPRATGHTGELFF.

The chain uses TRBV20-1 and TRBJ1-5; D is unresolved. Trimming removed 0 bases at V and 3 bases at J, with 6 bases between. The germline V gene has CDR1 DFQATT and CDR2 SNEGSKA (reference sequence). The CDR3 loop spans 13 amino acids. The CDR3 DNA is TGCAGTGCTAGAGATGACCCCAATCAGCCCCAGCATTTT. Amino acid sequence: CSARDDPNQPQHF.

This clonotype was picked up many times. The rearrangement joins TRBV7-3 to TRBJ2-3; the D gene is possibly TRBD2 (7 bases). The CDR3 is 15 residues long. Between the trimmed V and J ends, which lost 3 bases and 0 bases, there was a span of 10 bases. Germline V CDR1 and CDR2: SGHTA, FQGTGA. Here the CDR3 DNA reads TGTGCCAGCAGCTTTGGGGGGGCTAGCACAGATACGCAGTATTTT. As protein: CASSFGGASTDTQYF. Complete variable domain (other parts from reference TRBV7-3 and TRBJ2-3): GAGVSQTPSNKVTEKGKYVELRCDPISGHTALYWYRQSLGQGPEFLIYFQGTGAADDSGLPNDRFFAVRPEGSVSTLKIQRTERGDSAVYLCASSFGGASTDTQYFGPGTRLTVL.

The chain uses TRBV5-4 and TRBJ1-2; 9 nucleotides align to TRBD1. There are 14 residues in the CDR3. Germline V gene data show CDR1 as SGHNT and CDR2 as YYREEE (reference sequence). V lost 4 bases and J lost 6; bases outside the gene matches: 7. CDR3 sequence reads: CASSARTGADGYTF. The CDR3 coding sequence is TGTGCCAGCAGCGCCCGGACAGGGGCTGATGGCTACACCTTC.

V usage is TRBV24-1 and J usage is TRBJ2-7; 8 nucleotides line up with TRBD2. The ends lost 9 bases at V and 3 bases at J; junction bases unmatched: 12. Per germline, CDR1 KGHDR and CDR2 SFDVKD. This CDR3 comprises 15 residues. CDR3: CATGAGSGGDYEQYF. Here the CDR3 DNA reads TGTGCCACCGGGGCCGGGAGCGGGGGTGACTACGAGCAGTACTTC.

There are many counts of this clonotype. This sequence joins TRBV30 and TRBJ2-4; possibly TRBD1 or TRBD2 for D (6 bases each). This CDR3 has 15 residues. Germline V gene lookup returns CDR1 GTSNPN and CDR2 SVGIG (reference sequence). Deletions cut 0 bases from V and 7 bases from J, with 16 bases between. The chain's CDR3 is CAWSVPTGRMNIQYF. CDR3 DNA sequence: TGTGCCTGGAGTGTCCCCACAGGGAGGATGAACATTCAGTACTTC.

This clonotype was detected ten times or more. CDR3 nucleotides: TGTGCCAGCAGCACGGGACTAGCGGGGGCGAATACGCAGTATTTT. Translating it yields CASSTGLAGANTQYF. The J gene is TRBJ2-3, the V gene TRBV7-9; TRBD2 agrees at 14 bases. The CDR3 extends over 15 amino acids. V lost 5 bases to trimming and J lost 7 bases; unmatched junction nucleotides: 5. CDR1 and CDR2 (germline): SEHNR, FQNEAQ (reference sequence).

There are a few counts of this clonotype. The rearrangement links TRBV7-9 to TRBJ1-4; maybe TRBD1 (5 bases). V was clipped by 3 bases and J by 5 bases, with 7 bases between them. The CDR3 spans 13 residues. Per the germline V gene, CDR1 is SEHNR and CDR2 is FQNEAQ (reference sequence). The CDR3 nucleotides read TGTGCCAGCAGCTTTGGGGACAATGAAAAACTGTTTTTT. Translation: CASSFGDNEKLFF.

The chain has TRBV27 and TRBJ2-7; 8 bases match TRBD1. The CDR3 runs to 16 residues. Germline-derived CDR1 and CDR2 are MNHEY and SMNVEV (reference sequence). V dropped 4 bases and J dropped 1; count of bases not matched to a gene: 9. Here the CDR3 reads CASSSLPGQGSYEQYF. In DNA form, the CDR3 reads TGTGCCAGCAGTTCCCTCCCCGGACAGGGATCCTACGAGCAGTACTTC.